The rows below give T cell receptor beta chains drawn from one sample of a study of monozygotic twins with inflammatory bowel disease. TCRdb re-called the 5' RACE reads and catalogs CDR3 proteins one per entry, DNA excluded. In total, the table holds a few hundred thousand distinct CDR3 sequences. The sequenced material came from blood. The origin of the receptors is a human donor with ulcerative colitis or Crohn's disease, or a healthy co-twin of an affected twin (not recorded which). CDR3s include the opening cysteine and the closing phenylalanine or tryptophan.

V	J	CDR3
TRBV5-1	TRBJ1-1	CASSLTPTGIGTEAFF
TRBV28	TRBJ2-7	CASKYSRLASYEQYF
TRBV13	TRBJ2-1	CASSLDPTSGSYEQFF
TRBV28	TRBJ2-5	CASSRVQEVQETQYF
TRBV27	TRBJ2-1	CASSTTPDRDNEQFF
TRBV6-6	TRBJ2-3	CASSETGGRGTQYF
TRBV12-3/TRBV12-4	TRBJ2-2	CASSLSAGGPGELFF
TRBV3-1	TRBJ1-3	CASSPTDFSGNTIYF
TRBV7-3	TRBJ2-4	CASSDPREKNIQYF
TRBV28	TRBJ2-3	CASKRGVSWQGATQYF
TRBV29-1	TRBJ1-1	CSVAGQVINTEAFF
TRBV7-2	TRBJ2-1	CASRAGQGYYNEQFF
TRBV18	TRBJ2-1	CASSPLGGIGEQFF
TRBV4-3	TRBJ2-3	CASSLGEGLNTDTQYF
TRBV24-1	TRBJ2-5	CAVSTGETQYF
TRBV12-3/TRBV12-4	TRBJ2-5	CASSPPLAGAETQYF
TRBV7-2	TRBJ2-7	CASSPTGGYEQYF
TRBV5-1	TRBJ2-1	CASSGLAGQSRYNEQFF
TRBV12-3/TRBV12-4	TRBJ2-1	CTSSLRPGTVTEQFF
TRBV7-2	TRBJ2-7	CASSFRLAGDPEQYF
TRBV5-1	TRBJ1-6	CASSVLTDNSPLHF
TRBV4-2	TRBJ2-5	CASSQGSLLRLFRQETQYF
TRBV20-1	TRBJ1-1	CSASRGSKGNTEAFF
TRBV20-1	TRBJ2-7	CSARPLTSGTYEQYF
TRBV28	TRBJ2-7	CASSEPGQGYEQYF
TRBV28	TRBJ2-2	CASSLRLTGELFF
TRBV9	TRBJ1-1	CASSVELDPWGEAFF
TRBV2	TRBJ2-2	CASRTGQGNTGELFF
TRBV12-5	TRBJ2-1	CASGLVTGGNYNEQFF
TRBV27	TRBJ2-6	CASKLGQALPGANVLTF
TRBV19	TRBJ2-5	CASSSQGRGETQYF
TRBV7-6	TRBJ2-5	CASSLGASAQYF
TRBV6-1	TRBJ2-3	CASRTSGGVGAQDTQYF
TRBV7-2	TRBJ2-1	CASSLVRGDEQFF
TRBV10-1	TRBJ2-1	CASSSSGSHNEQFF
TRBV2	TRBJ2-5	CASSDEFGGESQETQYF
TRBV20-1	TRBJ1-4	CSARDVSGFREKLFF
TRBV20-1	TRBJ1-5	CSARDPVGSNQPQHF
TRBV19	TRBJ2-6	CASRQDSGANVLTF
TRBV24-1	TRBJ2-2	CATSDFGQGWNGELFF
TRBV18	TRBJ2-5	CASSPVGTQETQYF
TRBV15	TRBJ2-1	CATSRESAEQFF
TRBV4-3	TRBJ2-2	CASSLLGDARSGELFF
TRBV5-6	TRBJ2-7	CASSLVGPSYEQYF
TRBV10-3	TRBJ1-6	CAISQSGGPSPLHF
TRBV20-1	TRBJ1-4	CSAHGQGAGKLFF
TRBV7-9	TRBJ2-7	CASSPPLGRNYEQYF
TRBV7-2	TRBJ2-5	CASSNYGTAQETQYF
TRBV20-1	TRBJ2-1	CSARSGRGSEQFF
TRBV5-1	TRBJ2-3	CASRPDGYYTDTQYF
TRBV5-1	TRBJ2-2	CASSPRENTGELFF
TRBV7-2	TRBJ2-7	CASSSTEVGSREQYF
TRBV7-2	TRBJ1-6	CASSFPGSPLHF
TRBV5-6	TRBJ2-7	CASSDPTDTYEQYF